One sample yielded the 17 T cell receptor beta chains listed below, sequenced in a study of cytomegalovirus exposure and HLA in healthy donors. The primer mix had 60 Vbeta and 13 Jbeta primers. The repertoire was sequenced with immunoSEQ multiplex PCR; TCRdb's copy has only in-frame clones and lacks some. The data contain about 87,000 clones, under 80% of them singletons. The sequenced material came from PBMCs. The receptors shown here come from a man aged 30 to 45 in good health and CMV-seropositive.

This clone was counted a few times. The chain joins TRBV5-1 to TRBJ2-7; 7 positions agree with TRBD1. The CDR3 sequence is 13 residues long. J lost 5 bases, V lost 3 bases, and 5 bases had no gene match. Germline V CDR1 and CDR2: SGHRS, YFSETQ. The CDR3 sequence is CASSYDRANEQYF. The CDR3 region has the DNA TGCGCCAGCAGCTACGACAGGGCCAACGAGCAGTACTTC.

The genes are TRBV30 and TRBJ1-3; D gene unclear. The V gene lost 1 base and the J gene lost 4 bases, with 17 bases spanning the gap. The CDR3 runs to 16 residues. Germline V gives CDR1 GTSNPN, CDR2 SVGIG (reference sequence). The CDR3 loop reads CAWSAPDWAGGNTIYF. The DNA for the CDR3 is TGTGCCTGGAGTGCACCGGACTGGGCTGGAGGAAACACCATATATTTT.

The CDR3 nucleotides read TGTGCCAGCAGCGTTGAAGGGGTCTATAATTCACCCCTCCACTTT. This sequence encodes CASSVEGVYNSPLHF. The chain uses TRBV9 and TRBJ1-6; weak D call: TRBD1 (5 bases). The CDR3 runs 15 residues. V lost 2 bases, J lost 3 bases, and 9 bases lay in between. Germline CDR1 and CDR2: SGDLS and YYNGEE.

The gene calls are TRBV9 and TRBJ1-6, with no clear D. This CDR3 has 15 amino acids. Germline CDR1 is SGDLS and CDR2 is YYNGEE. Trimming took 4 bases from V and 1 from J, leaving 9 bases between them. The CDR3 sequence is CASSLDCSYNSPLHF. DNA of the CDR3: TGTGCCAGCAGCTTAGACTGTTCCTATAATTCACCCCTCCACTTT.

The rearrangement links TRBV4-2 to TRBJ1-2; 7 bases match TRBD1. Germline V CDR1 and CDR2: LGHNA, YNFKEQ. The CDR3 consists of 16 residues. Trimming took 0 bases from V and 6 from J; bases not matched to a gene: 10. In DNA form, the CDR3 reads TGTGCCAGCAGCCAAGATATGGAGGGGGCAGTGAATGGCTACACCTTC. This translates into CASSQDMEGAVNGYTF.

The chain couples TRBV29-1 to TRBJ2-5; 8 nucleotides line up with TRBD2. This CDR3 spans 14 amino acids. With 4 bases clipped from V and 5 bases from J, the junction kept 9 bases outside the gene matches. Germline CDR1 and CDR2: SQVTM and ANQGSEA. The CDR3 loop is CSVGHAGGFETQYF. The CDR3 DNA reads as TGCAGCGTTGGTCATGCGGGAGGCTTTGAGACCCAGTACTTC. The complete variable domain, with remaining parts taken from reference TRBV29-1 and TRBJ2-5, reads SAVISQKPSRDICQRGTSLTIQCQVDSQVTMMFWYRQQPGQSLTLIATANQGSEATYESGFVIDKFPISRPNLTFSTLTVSNMSPEDSSIYLCSVGHAGGFETQYFGPGTRLLVL.

The gene calls are TRBV7-8 and TRBJ1-2; TRBD1 might be the D (5 bases). This CDR3 has 15 residues. Trimming stripped 5 bases from V and 5 bases from J, with 18 bases between. Germline CDR1 and CDR2: SGHVS and FQNEAQ. The CDR3: CASSAAIGGWYGYTF. In DNA form, the CDR3 reads TGTGCCAGCAGCGCGGCGATTGGGGGGTGGTATGGCTACACCTTC.

The DNA for the CDR3 is TGTGCCAGCTCACTTAGACAGGGGCTGCATGAGCAGTTCTTC. Translated: CASSLRQGLHEQFF. V is TRBV19 and J is TRBJ2-1; 8 bases line up with TRBD1. After removal of 9 bases from V and 8 bases from J, the junction contained 12 bases not matched to a gene. This CDR3 is built from 14 residues. CDR1 is LNHDA, CDR2 SQIVND, per germline (reference sequence).

This clone was picked up one time. The chain couples TRBV19 to TRBJ1-1, with D hard to call. Germline CDR1 and CDR2: LNHDA and SQIVND (reference sequence). This CDR3 contains 15 residues. Trimming cost V 3 bases and J 5 bases, with 16 bases left between them. The CDR3 DNA sequence: TGTGCCAGTAGTATCCCCAGCGGGGAGGGTACTGAAGCTTTCTTT. Protein product: CASSIPSGEGTEAFF.

This clone has a single count. CDR3 protein: CASSSYRDRVSPLHF. The DNA for the CDR3 is TGTGCCAGCAGTTCTTACCGGGACAGGGTTTCACCCCTCCACTTT. The chain joins TRBV6-5 to TRBJ1-6, with TRBD1 identical over 9 bases. V was clipped by 4 bases and J by 9 bases; unmatched bases: 7. The CDR3 is 15 amino acids. The V gene's germline CDR1 is MNHEY and CDR2 SVGAGI.

The chain joins TRBV11-2 to TRBJ1-5, with D possibly matching TRBD1 (6 bases). This CDR3 region has 13 residues. The germline V gene has CDR1 SGHAT and CDR2 FQNNGV. Trimming removed 5 bases from V and 5 bases from J, with 10 bases in between. CDR3 DNA sequence: TGTGCCAGCAGCCTGGGGGCGTATCAGCCCCAGCATTTT. Its translation is CASSLGAYQPQHF.

The V gene is TRBV2, the J gene TRBJ2-3; 10 bases fit TRBD1. With V trimmed by 5 bases and J by 6 bases, 11 bases remained unmatched. Germline-derived CDR1 and CDR2 are SNHLY and FYNNEI. The CDR3 totals 16 residues. The CDR3 loop reads CASSSGSGTGADTQYF. DNA for the CDR3: TGTGCCAGCAGTTCCGGTTCCGGGACAGGGGCCGATACGCAGTATTTT.

This clone was seen only a few times. The V gene is TRBV5-4, the J gene TRBJ2-7, with 8 bases matching TRBD1. Looked up from germline, CDR1 is SGHNT and CDR2 is YYREEE (reference sequence). J lost 0 bases, V lost 2 bases, and 1 base had no gene match. The CDR3 extends over 14 amino acids. The CDR3 DNA is TGTGCCAGCAGCTTTGGACAGGGCTCCTACGAGCAGTACTTC. Its translation is CASSFGQGSYEQYF.

The gene calls are TRBV19 and TRBJ1-1; D possibly corresponds to TRBD1 (6 bases). CDR3 length equals 14 residues. V was shortened by 11 bases and J by 4 bases, with 20 bases between the two germline ends. Germline loops: CDR1 LNHDA, CDR2 SQIVND (reference sequence). The DNA for the CDR3 is TGTGCCGGGATCCCCGAACAGGGAGTCACTGAAGCTTTCTTT. The encoded protein is CAGIPEQGVTEAFF.

This sequence joins TRBV6-5 and TRBJ2-1, with D maybe TRBD2 (5 bases). From germline, CDR1 is MNHEY and CDR2 SVGAGI. Trimming took 0 bases from V and 5 from J, leaving 11 bases between them. The CDR3 totals 15 residues. CDR3 sequence: CASSYSRAANNEQFF. The CDR3, as DNA: TGTGCCAGCAGTTACTCGAGGGCAGCGAACAATGAGCAGTTCTTC.

The chain uses TRBV30 and TRBJ1-1, with unresolved D. The CDR3 is 14 residues long. CDR1 and CDR2 (germline): GTSNPN, SVGIG (reference sequence). The germline V and J ends were trimmed by 2 bases and 1 base, with 11 bases remaining between them. This CDR3 reads CAWSSTARNTEAFF. CDR3 nucleotides: TGTGCCTGGAGTTCTACCGCGCGGAACACTGAAGCTTTCTTT.

The chain has TRBV29-1 and TRBJ2-5, with a tentative D call TRBD1 (5 bases). Trimming removed 4 bases at V and 3 bases at J, with 6 bases between. The CDR3 extends over 11 amino acids. Germline V gene sequence: CDR1 SQVTM, CDR2 ANQGSEA. The CDR3 reads CSVGREETQYF. The DNA of the CDR3 is TGCAGCGTTGGCAGGGAAGAGACCCAGTACTTC.